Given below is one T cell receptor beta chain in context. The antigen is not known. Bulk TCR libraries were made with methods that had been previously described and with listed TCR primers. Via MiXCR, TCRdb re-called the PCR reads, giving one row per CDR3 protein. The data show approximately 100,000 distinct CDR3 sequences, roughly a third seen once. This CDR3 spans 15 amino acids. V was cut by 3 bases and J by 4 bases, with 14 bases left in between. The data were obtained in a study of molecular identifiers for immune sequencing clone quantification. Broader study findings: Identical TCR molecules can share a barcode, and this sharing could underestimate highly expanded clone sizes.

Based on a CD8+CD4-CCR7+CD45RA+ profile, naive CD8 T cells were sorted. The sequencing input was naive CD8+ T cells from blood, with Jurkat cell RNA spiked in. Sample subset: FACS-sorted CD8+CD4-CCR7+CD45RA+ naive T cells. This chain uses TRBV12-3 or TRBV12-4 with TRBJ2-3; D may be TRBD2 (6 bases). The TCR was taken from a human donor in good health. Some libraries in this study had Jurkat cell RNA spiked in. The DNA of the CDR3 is TGTGCCAGCAGTTTTTGGGAGGAGGGGTCAGATACGCAGTATTTT. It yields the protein CASSFWEEGSDTQYF.